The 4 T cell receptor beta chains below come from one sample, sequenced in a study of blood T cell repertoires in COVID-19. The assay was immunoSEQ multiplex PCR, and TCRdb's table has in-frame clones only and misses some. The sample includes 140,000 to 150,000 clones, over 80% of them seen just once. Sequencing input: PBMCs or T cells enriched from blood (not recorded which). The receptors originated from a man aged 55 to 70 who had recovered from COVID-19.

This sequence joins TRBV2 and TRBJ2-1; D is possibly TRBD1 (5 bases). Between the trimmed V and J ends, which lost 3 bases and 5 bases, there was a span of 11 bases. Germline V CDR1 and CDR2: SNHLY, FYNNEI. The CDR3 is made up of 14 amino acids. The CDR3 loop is CASSDRAGNNEQFF. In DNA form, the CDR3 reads TGTGCCAGCAGTGATCGGGCAGGGAACAATGAGCAGTTCTTC.

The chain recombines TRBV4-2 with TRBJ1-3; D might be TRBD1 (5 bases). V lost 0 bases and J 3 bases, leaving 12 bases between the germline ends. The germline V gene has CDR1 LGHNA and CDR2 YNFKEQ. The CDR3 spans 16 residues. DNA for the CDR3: TGTGCCAGCAGCCAAGATTGGCCCAGGGATGGAAACACCATATATTTT. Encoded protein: CASSQDWPRDGNTIYF.

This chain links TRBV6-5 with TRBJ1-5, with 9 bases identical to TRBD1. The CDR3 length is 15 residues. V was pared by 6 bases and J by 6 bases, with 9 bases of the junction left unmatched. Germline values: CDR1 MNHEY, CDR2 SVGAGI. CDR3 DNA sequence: TGTGCCAGCAGAGGACAGGGGCATTTTAGTCAGCCCCAGCATTTT. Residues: CASRGQGHFSQPQHF.

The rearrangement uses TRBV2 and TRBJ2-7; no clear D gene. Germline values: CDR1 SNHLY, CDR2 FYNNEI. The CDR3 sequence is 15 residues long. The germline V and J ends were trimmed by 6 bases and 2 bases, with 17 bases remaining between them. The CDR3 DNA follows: TGTGCCAGCAGCGACCAGTGGGCGCAAGCCTACGAGCAGTACTTC. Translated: CASSDQWAQAYEQYF.